This T cell receptor (beta chain) was sequenced in a study of blood T cell repertoires in COVID-19. Source study methods: From reference gene primer amplification, estimates of nucleated cell counts were derived. The repertoire was sequenced with immunoSEQ multiplex PCR; TCRdb's copy has only in-frame clones and lacks some. For V, J and clone size, that table is used; D and trimming come from the DNA. The repertoire has approximately 300,000 clones, about nine tenths of them found once; the top ten carry approximately 2.4%. Participants reported their clinical history, and cohort assignment relied on those reports. CDR1 is SGHDT, CDR2 YYEEEE, per germline. The CDR3 runs 15 residues. V was trimmed by 0 bases and J by 6 bases, leaving 15 bases between them.

The sequence came from a woman under 30 who had recovered from COVID-19. The chain carries TRBV5-6 and TRBJ1-2; D not resolved. Sequencing input: PBMCs or T cells enriched from blood (not recorded which). CDR3 region: CASSLVATRANGYTF. In DNA, the CDR3 is TGTGCCAGCAGCTTGGTAGCGACGCGAGCTAATGGCTACACCTTC.